This TCR beta chain was recovered during a study of blood T cell repertoires in COVID-19. Across the whole study: Nucleic acid was either cDNA or gDNA, and it came from T cells, B-cell-depleted T cells, or PBMCs.

The study recruited people aged roughly 18 to 95 years across approximately 25 US areas. Donors of Cohort 3 who recovered were those that had two negative PCRs, clearance, or symptom resolution. Trimming removed 0 bases from V and 4 bases from J, with 13 bases in between. The CDR3 has 16 residues. CDR1 LGHNT and CDR2 FRNRAP come from the germline V gene. Only in-frame clones appear in the TCRdb table, and some are missing; sequencing was by immunoSEQ multiplex PCR. The repertoire consists of roughly 230,000 clones, with around 81% occurring once and the leading ten covering around 3.5%. The clonotype was recovered from a man aged 45-65 years who had recovered from COVID-19. This chain joins TRBV12-5 and TRBJ1-3; D unclear. The source material was PBMCs or T cells enriched from blood (not recorded which). The CDR3 loop is CASGLVEGETGNTIYF. The DNA of the CDR3 is TGTGCTAGTGGTTTGGTAGAGGGAGAGACAGGAAACACCATATATTTT. Looking up the rest from reference TRBV12-5 and TRBJ1-3 gives the full variable domain: DARVTQTPRHKVTEMGQEVTMRCQPILGHNTVFWYRQTMMQGLELLAYFRNRAPLDDSGMPKDRFSAEMPDATLATLKIQPSEPRDSAVYFCASGLVEGETGNTIYFGEGSWLTVV.